This T cell receptor (beta chain) was sequenced during a study of blood T cell repertoires in COVID-19. For the study at large: Samples came from the United States, Italy and Spain, spanning acute and convalescent COVID-19. Sources were T cells, B-cell-depleted T cells, or PBMCs; the material itself was cDNA or gDNA.

This CDR3 has 14 residues. The V end lost 2 bases, the J end lost 6 bases, and 12 bases lay between the germline ends. Germline CDR1 is MRHNA and CDR2 is SNTAGT. The data were produced by immunoSEQ multiplex PCR, yet TCRdb's version contains in-frame clones alone and is incomplete. In the table there are under 65,000 clones, roughly 82% of which are singletons. This sequence was found in a woman in her fifties or sixties with acute or convalescent COVID-19. J is TRBJ2-3 and V is TRBV6-4; D unresolved. The sequenced material came from peripheral blood. CDR3 bases: TGTGCCAGCAGTGACGGGCTGGGTTCGGATACGCAGTATTTT. Amino acid sequence: CASSDGLGSDTQYF.